This TCR beta chain was observed in a study of regulatory T cells in long-lasting Graves disease. Broader study findings: TRBV28 was favored in persistent disease, as were TRBJ1-2 and TRBJ2-5.

CDR1 LGHDT and CDR2 YNNKEL come from the germline V gene (reference sequence). Between the trimmed V and J ends, which lost 2 bases and 4 bases, there was a span of 9 bases. The CDR3 consists of 14 residues. This clonotype occurred a few times. The antigen remains unidentified. For TCR beta, libraries came from iRepertoire HTBI primers and Arm-PCR of CDR3 regions. Each CDR3 protein is one row after TCRdb ran MiXCR on the multiplex PCR reads. The sample yields about 620,000 distinct CDR3 sequences, 15% to 20% seen once. Time point in this sample: newly diagnosed GD, antithyroid drugs for less than 3 months. PBMC RNA was the source of the TCR library. This sample also belongs to another study, concerning T cells in Graves' hyperthyroidism and ophthalmopathy.

The sample here was peripheral blood mononuclear cells (PBMCs), taken at new diagnosis, from a patient treated with antithyroid drugs. This receptor was obtained from a woman in her twenties or thirties with Graves disease. V usage is TRBV3-1 and J usage is TRBJ2-1; D unresolved. In nucleotides, the CDR3 is TGTGCCAGCAGCCAACGAGCTCGATACAATGAGCAGTTCTTC. Translated, it gives CASSQRARYNEQFF.